This TCR beta chain appears in the sequencing data of a study of blood T cell repertoires in COVID-19. For the study at large: Samples of COVID-19 (acute and convalescent) were obtained from the United States, Italy and Spain. PBMCs, B-cell-depleted T cells, or T cells were the source of the cDNA or gDNA that made up the material.

The CDR3 spans 14 residues. The germline V and J ends were trimmed by 6 bases and 1 base, with 12 bases remaining between them. CDR1 is KGHSH and CDR2 is LQKENI in the germline V gene. Per the original data handling: For nucleated cells, counts were estimated from reference gene primer amplification. Libraries were prepared by immunoSEQ multiplex PCR; TCRdb keeps only in-frame clonotypes and omits some of them. That table furnishes V, J and clone size, whereas the DNA furnished D and trimming. The sample gives around 150,000 clones, roughly nine tenths of which show up once; just over 3% is in the top ten.

This chain joins TRBV18 and TRBJ1-1, with D perhaps matching TRBD1 (6 bases). Source material: peripheral blood. This receptor was identified in an older woman with active COVID-19. CDR3: CASSQGLGNTEAFF. DNA of the CDR3: TGTGCCAGCTCGCAGGGGCTGGGGAACACTGAAGCTTTCTTT.